A selection of T cell receptor beta chains follows, all from one sample in a study of shared clonotypes between healthy human individuals. Profiling relied on immunoSEQ multiplex PCR, and the TCRdb table lists in-frame clones only, not all of them. The data show hundreds of thousands of clones, about 90% seen once. Sequences were obtained from naive CD8+ T cells sorted from blood. The receptor source for this set is a man aged 25 to 40 in good health. The CDR3 runs from the conserved cysteine through the conserved F or W. The order of the fields is V gene, D gene, J gene, clone size, CDR3 DNA, CDR3 protein. The D gene is left open where the match is weak. A clone size is listed for some rows: how often the clone was seen (once, few, many), or a class if it is expanded.

V: TRBV19
D: NA
J: TRBJ2-1
size: NA
DNA: TGTGCCAGTAGTATCTTCAGGCTAGTCGGCAATGAGCAGTTCTTC
CDR3: CASSIFRLVGNEQFF

V: TRBV27
D: TRBD1
J: TRBJ1-5
size: NA
DNA: TGTGCCAGCAGTCCATGGACAGGGATCGATCAGCCCCAGCATTTT
CDR3: CASSPWTGIDQPQHF

V: TRBV9
D: NA
J: TRBJ2-2
size: NA
DNA: TGTGCCAGCAGCCCAAGCCCAGGGAACACCGGGGAGCTGTTTTTT
CDR3: CASSPSPGNTGELFF

V: TRBV4-1
D: NA
J: TRBJ1-2
size: NA
DNA: TGCGCCAGCAGCACCCAGAACTATGGCTACACCTTC
CDR3: CASSTQNYGYTF

V: TRBV30
D: NA
J: TRBJ2-2
size: once
DNA: TGTGCCTGGAGTTCCCACCTGTACAGGGATAACACCGGGGAGCTGTTTTTT
CDR3: CAWSSHLYRDNTGELFF

V: TRBV5-1
D: TRBD2
J: TRBJ2-1
size: NA
DNA: TGCGCCAGCAGCTTGGCGGCGGGGGGATACAATGAGCAGTTCTTC
CDR3: CASSLAAGGYNEQFF

V: TRBV7-2
D: NA
J: TRBJ2-5
size: NA
DNA: TGTGCCAGCAGCCCGGAGAATCAAGAGACCCAGTACTTC
CDR3: CASSPENQETQYF

V: TRBV7-8
D: TRBD1
J: TRBJ1-1
size: NA
DNA: TGTGCCAGCAGCTTAAGGACAGGGGGAATGAACACTGAAGCTTTCTTT
CDR3: CASSLRTGGMNTEAFF

V: TRBV27
D: NA
J: TRBJ2-1
size: NA
DNA: TGTGCCAGCAGTTTAGGAAGCGGTACCCACAATGAGCAGTTCTTC
CDR3: CASSLGSGTHNEQFF

V: TRBV15
D: NA
J: TRBJ1-4
size: NA
DNA: TGTGCCACCAGCAGAGAAGGACACCCGCAGTTTTTT
CDR3: CATSREGHPQFF

V: TRBV7-9
D: TRBD1
J: TRBJ1-5
size: NA
DNA: TGTGCCAGCAGCTTAGGACAGGGAATTCAGCCCCAGCATTTT
CDR3: CASSLGQGIQPQHF

V: TRBV29-1
D: NA
J: TRBJ1-1
size: NA
DNA: TGCAGCGTTGAAGATGGTGACAGCCTTAACACTGAAGCTTTCTTT
CDR3: CSVEDGDSLNTEAFF

V: TRBV10-3
D: TRBD1
J: TRBJ1-2
size: NA
DNA: TGTGCCATCAGTGAAGGTCAGGGGGCCTATGGCTACACCTTC
CDR3: CAISEGQGAYGYTF

V: TRBV10-2
D: NA
J: TRBJ1-3
size: NA
DNA: TGCGCCAGCAGGGCCCCAACGGGCGCGAGTTTGGCCGGAAACACCATATATTTT
CDR3: CASRAPTGASLAGNTIYF

V: TRBV5-1
D: NA
J: TRBJ2-1
size: NA
DNA: TGCGCCAGCAGCTTGGGTCTTTCTGACAGCTCCTACAATGAGCAGTTCTTC
CDR3: CASSLGLSDSSYNEQFF

V: TRBV6-6
D: TRBD1
J: TRBJ1-2
size: NA
DNA: TGTGCCAGCATCAGTGACAGGGGAGGCTATGGCTACACCTTC
CDR3: CASISDRGGYGYTF

V: TRBV19
D: TRBD1
J: TRBJ2-7
size: NA
DNA: TGTGCCAGTAGTGGGACAGGGGGAATCCACGAGCAGTACTTC
CDR3: CASSGTGGIHEQYF

V: TRBV18
D: TRBD2
J: TRBJ2-1
size: NA
DNA: TGTGCCAGCTCACCAAGGGAGGCTAGCGGGACCACCTACAATGAGCAGTTCTTC
CDR3: CASSPREASGTTYNEQFF

V: TRBV19
D: TRBD2
J: TRBJ2-1
size: NA
DNA: TGTGCCAGTAGTACAATAGCGGGAACCAATGAGCAGTTCTTC
CDR3: CASSTIAGTNEQFF

V: TRBV28
D: TRBD2
J: TRBJ2-7
size: NA
DNA: TGTGCCAGCAGGGCCCTAGCGGGAGACTACGAGCAGTACTTC
CDR3: CASRALAGDYEQYF

V: TRBV27
D: NA
J: TRBJ1-5
size: NA
DNA: TGTGCCAGCAGTTTAAGGTGGGGTGATCAGCCCCAGCATTTT
CDR3: CASSLRWGDQPQHF

V: TRBV7-2
D: TRBD1
J: TRBJ2-2
size: NA
DNA: TGTGCCAGCAGCTTATACGACAGGGGATTCACCGGGGAGCTGTTTTTT
CDR3: CASSLYDRGFTGELFF

V: TRBV11-2
D: NA
J: TRBJ1-4
size: NA
DNA: TGTGCCAGCAGCCGGACGCTTGAATATGAAAAACTGTTTTTT
CDR3: CASSRTLEYEKLFF

V: TRBV2
D: TRBD2
J: TRBJ2-2
size: NA
DNA: TGTGCCAGCAGTGACCCGTCGTCGTCCGGGACTAGCGGTCGCGCGAACACCGGGGAGCTGTTTTTT
CDR3: CASSDPSSSGTSGRANTGELFF

V: TRBV15
D: NA
J: TRBJ2-7
size: NA
DNA: TGTGCCACCAGCAGAGTAGGAGGGGGCGCATACGAGCAGTACTTC
CDR3: CATSRVGGGAYEQYF

V: TRBV13
D: NA
J: TRBJ2-2
size: NA
DNA: TGTGCCAGCAGCTTAGTGGCGGCCACCGGGGAGCTGTTTTTT
CDR3: CASSLVAATGELFF

V: TRBV5-4
D: NA
J: TRBJ2-6
size: NA
DNA: TGTGCCAGCAGCTTGCAGGGGTCTGGGGCCAACGTCCTGACTTTC
CDR3: CASSLQGSGANVLTF

V: TRBV5-1
D: TRBD2
J: TRBJ2-7
size: NA
DNA: TGCGCCAGCAGCTTGTTTACTAGCGACTACGAGCAGTACTTC
CDR3: CASSLFTSDYEQYF

V: TRBV14
D: NA
J: TRBJ2-7
size: few
DNA: TGTGCCAGCAGCCAATCCCCCTACGAGCAGTACTTC
CDR3: CASSQSPYEQYF

V: TRBV25-1
D: NA
J: TRBJ2-7
size: NA
DNA: TGTGCCAGCAGTTCCGACAGCTACCTTATCCCCTACGAGCAGTACTTC
CDR3: CASSSDSYLIPYEQYF

V: TRBV6-5
D: TRBD1
J: TRBJ2-7
size: NA
DNA: TGTGCCAGCAGAACCGGGACAGGAGACTCCTACGAGCAGTACTTC
CDR3: CASRTGTGDSYEQYF

V: TRBV27
D: TRBD2
J: TRBJ2-1
size: once
DNA: TGTGCCATAAGATTAAGCGGGGGCTCCTACAATGAGCAGTTCTTC
CDR3: CAIRLSGGSYNEQFF

V: TRBV7-9
D: TRBD2
J: TRBJ2-2
size: NA
DNA: TGTGCCAGCAGCGAGGGACTATCATTCTCCAGAAAGACCGGGGAGCTGTTTTTT
CDR3: CASSEGLSFSRKTGELFF

V: TRBV2
D: TRBD1
J: TRBJ1-1
size: once
DNA: TGTGCCAGCACAAGGGACAGTTTGAACACTGAAGCTTTCTTT
CDR3: CASTRDSLNTEAFF

V: TRBV9
D: NA
J: TRBJ2-7
size: NA
DNA: TGTGCCTCAGGGGACCGCGAGCAGTACTTC
CDR3: CASGDREQYF

V: TRBV18
D: TRBD1
J: TRBJ1-1
size: NA
DNA: TGTGCCAGCTCACCGGGACAGGGGGACGTGAACACTGAAGCTTTCTTT
CDR3: CASSPGQGDVNTEAFF

V: TRBV6-1
D: NA
J: TRBJ2-5
size: once
DNA: TGTGCCAGCAGAAGACCCCCGGAGACCCAGTACTTC
CDR3: CASRRPPETQYF

V: TRBV27
D: NA
J: TRBJ2-7
size: NA
DNA: TGTGCCAGCAGTTTAGAGAGGGGACGCTCCTACGAGCAGTACTTC
CDR3: CASSLERGRSYEQYF

V: TRBV10-3
D: NA
J: TRBJ1-5
size: NA
DNA: TGTGCCATCAGTGAACAGGAGGGGGGGCAGCCCCAGCATTTT
CDR3: CAISEQEGGQPQHF

V: TRBV5-5
D: NA
J: TRBJ1-2
size: NA
DNA: TGTGCCAGCAGCTTCTCATATGGCTACACCTTC
CDR3: CASSFSYGYTF